Detailed here is one TCR beta chain. Trimming removed 4 bases at V and 0 bases at J, with 9 bases between. The CDR3 has 15 residues. Germline assignment: CDR1 LGHNA and CDR2 YNFKEQ. Original handling: It was from reference gene primer amplification that nucleated cell counts were estimated. Profiling relied on immunoSEQ multiplex PCR, and the TCRdb table lists in-frame clones only, not all of them. Clonal size and the V and J genes are those of that table, whereas D and trimming came from the DNA. The sample has 150,000 or so clones, 60% to 85% seen once. The sample comes from a study of blood T cell repertoires in COVID-19. Whole-study context: From the United States, Italy and Spain came samples of acute and convalescent COVID-19.

This clonotype originated in a man older than 75 with acute or convalescent COVID-19. This chain links TRBV4-2 with TRBJ2-2, with a weak D call TRBD2 (5 bases). The sample comprised peripheral blood. CDR3 nucleotide sequence: TGTGCCAGCAGCCTCCAGGAGGCGAACACCGGGGAGCTGTTTTTT. Protein: CASSLQEANTGELFF.